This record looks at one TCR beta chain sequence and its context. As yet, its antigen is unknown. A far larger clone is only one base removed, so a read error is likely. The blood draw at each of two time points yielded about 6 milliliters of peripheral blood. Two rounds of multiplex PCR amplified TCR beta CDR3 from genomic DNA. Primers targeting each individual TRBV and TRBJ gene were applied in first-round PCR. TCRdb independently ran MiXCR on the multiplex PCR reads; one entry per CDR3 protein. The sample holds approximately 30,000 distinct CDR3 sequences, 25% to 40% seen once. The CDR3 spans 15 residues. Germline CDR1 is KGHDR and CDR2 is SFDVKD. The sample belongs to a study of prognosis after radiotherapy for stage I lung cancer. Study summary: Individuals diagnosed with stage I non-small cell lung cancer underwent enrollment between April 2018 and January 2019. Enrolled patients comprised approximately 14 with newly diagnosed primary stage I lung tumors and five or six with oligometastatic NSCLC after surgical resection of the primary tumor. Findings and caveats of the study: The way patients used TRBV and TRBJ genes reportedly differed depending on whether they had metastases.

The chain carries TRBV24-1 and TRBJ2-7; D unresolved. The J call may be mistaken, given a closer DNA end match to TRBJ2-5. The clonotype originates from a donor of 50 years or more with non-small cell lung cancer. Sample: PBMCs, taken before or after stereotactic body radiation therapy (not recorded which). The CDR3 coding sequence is TGTGCCACCAGTGACAGTTTGTGGCACCAAGAGACCCAGTACTTC. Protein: CATSDSLWHQETQYF.